Given below is one T cell receptor (beta chain) in context. This clone has just one count. Its antigen is currently not known. Base qualities are not at hand, and no much larger clone is one base apart. Donors were healthy HIV-negative adults with no recently reported acute infections or vaccinations. Every donor was a Caucasian adult living in Nashville, Tennessee, USA. For unsorted samples, tens of millions of PBMCs were counted, and genomic DNA was extracted using the QIAamp DNA Blood Mini kit. After blood collection by leukapheresis, PBMCs were isolated using Ficoll-Histopaque density gradient centrifugation and then cryopreserved in the vapor phase of liquid nitrogen. TCR CDR3 regions were amplified from genomic DNA by multiplex PCR using the deep immunoSEQ assay. Extracted genomic DNA from each cell subset was spread evenly across all wells of several immunoSEQ 96-well plates, with each plate serving as a replicate. For unsorted PBMC, each replicate PCR was loaded with around 300 ng genomic DNA, equivalent to roughly 33,000 T cell genomes. Genomic DNA from unsorted PBMC was sequenced over ten immunoSEQ deep assay plates. The purified libraries were quantified using a Qubit 3.0 fluorometer, sized with a Bioanalyzer 2100, and then quantified again using the KAPA Library Quantification kit. A separate single-read 150-cycle Illumina NextSeq 550 flow cell was used to sequence each immunoSEQ 96-well plate. Regarding the original processing steps: Because only junctional sequences without quality scores were contained in the immunoSEQ output, filtering matching that applied to full-length reads could not be performed. Sequences were annotated with PyIR, a Python wrapper for IgBLAST v1.9, and V/J genes and CDR3 were assigned using IMGT germline references. Reads were removed for weak V/J assignments (E-value above 1e-6), missing CDR3, stop codons, out-of-frame junctions, or ambiguous translated residues. V3J clonotypes were defined by identical inferred V gene, J gene, and CDR3 amino acid sequence. The percentage overlap between two repertoires was calculated by dividing the number of shared unique clonotypes by the size of the smaller repertoire. Richness of each repertoire was evaluated using RTK rarefaction, the Chao1 estimator, and Recon v2.1 estimates of unobserved clonotypes. The immuneACCESS repertoire file appears here via TCRdb, limited to in-frame rearrangements. These files lack a portion of the clones; in checked studies, under half of the deficit traces to unresolved V genes, and the cause of the others is not known. V and J calls plus clone size are reproduced from that table; the DNA served to infer D and trimming. This sample is represented by roughly 490,000 clones; roughly 78% of them were singletons. 9.5% to 15% of the sample lies in the top ten.

This sample was included in a study of shared clonotypes between healthy human individuals (dated by TCRdb to about 2020). With regard to the full study: The cohort included three men and a couple of women between 18 and 49 years of age. To estimate repertoire size and how much clonotype sharing occurs between individuals, the study deeply sequenced the blood TCR repertoires of several healthy adults. Libraries were prepared and TCR repertoires were sequenced by different laboratories using diverse techniques, in order to increase sequencing depth and limit assay-specific biases. Leukapheresis yielded between about 0.8 and 8.9 billion PBMCs per donor. The research as a whole found: Pairwise subsampling indicated that sequencing depth was expected to affect the degree of clonotype sharing among donors. Sampling was limited to blood, and TCR repertoires in tissue likely differ from TCR repertoires in blood. The genetic and exposure-history diversity represented was limited by the small number of donors.

At the junction V is shortened by 3 bases and J by 5 bases; bases outside the gene matches: 4. CDR1 KGHSH and CDR2 LQKENI are derived from the germline V gene. Measured from the cysteine to the phenylalanine, the CDR3 is 14 residues long. Of the read, only the CDR3 DNA is kept; its 42 bases are in frame from base 1. Source material: PBMCs. This clonotype was sampled from a woman in her thirties or forties in good health. Some clones in this sample may be carry-over from other donors' samples. The chain is made from TRBV18 and TRBJ2-1; TRBD1 matches 7 bases in the middle. The sequence in DNA is TGTGCCAGCTCACCCGGGACAGCAAACAATGAGCAGTTCTTC. It translates as CASSPGTANNEQFF. Where the CDR3 stops, the reference TRBV18 and TRBJ2-1 genes take over; the full variable domain is NAGVMQNPRHLVRRRGQEARLRCSPMKGHSHVYWYRQLPEEGLKFMVYLQKENIIDESGMPKERFSAEFPKEGPSILRIQQVVRGDSAAYFCASSPGTANNEQFFGPGTRLTVL.